The rows below give T cell receptor beta chains drawn from one sample of a study of OX40 agonist ivuxolimab in advanced cancers. Sequencing was performed with immunoSEQ multiplex PCR; in TCRdb, only in-frame clones are kept and a portion is missing. The repertoire holds 75,000 to 100,000 clones, with under 95% as singletons. The starting material was CD4+ or CD8+ T cells sorted from blood, obtained in a trial of the OX40 agonist ivuxolimab. All receptors derive from an adult with an advanced solid tumor such as melanoma, head and neck, liver or kidney cancer. The CDR3 runs from the conserved cysteine through the conserved F or W. The D gene is left open where the match is weak.

J gene: TRBJ2-1; V gene: TRBV27; CDR3 length: 16; D gene: -; CDR3 protein: CASSFIPLGPYNEQFF
J gene: TRBJ1-4; V gene: TRBV6-5; CDR3 length: 16; D gene: -; CDR3 protein: CASSYFGGATNEKLFF
J gene: TRBJ2-7; V gene: TRBV29-1; CDR3 length: 13; D gene: -; CDR3 protein: CSVEQGIPYEQYF
J gene: TRBJ2-3; V gene: TRBV7-6; CDR3 length: 19; D gene: TRBD2; CDR3 protein: CASSLAFRSAGGVADTQYF
J gene: TRBJ2-1; V gene: TRBV15; CDR3 length: 18; D gene: TRBD2; CDR3 protein: CATSRLAGVISSYNEQFF
J gene: TRBJ1-5; V gene: TRBV4-1; CDR3 length: 14; D gene: TRBD1; CDR3 protein: CASSQGTGGEPQHF
J gene: TRBJ2-1; V gene: TRBV27; CDR3 length: 13; D gene: -; CDR3 protein: CASSFSRGNEQFF
J gene: TRBJ2-7; V gene: TRBV27; CDR3 length: 15; D gene: TRBD2; CDR3 protein: CASSLRRGDSYEQYF
J gene: TRBJ2-5; V gene: TRBV27; CDR3 length: 15; D gene: -; CDR3 protein: CASSPSERWQETQYF
J gene: -; V gene: TRBV7-7; CDR3 length: 16; D gene: -; CDR3 protein: CASSLARNQHKETQYF
J gene: TRBJ2-7; V gene: TRBV20-1; CDR3 length: 11; D gene: -; CDR3 protein: CSAESGLEQYF
J gene: TRBJ1-2; V gene: TRBV7-9; CDR3 length: 14; D gene: -; CDR3 protein: CASSFYGEGEGYTF
J gene: TRBJ2-7; V gene: TRBV12-5; CDR3 length: 15; D gene: -; CDR3 protein: CASGLYRTDSYEQYF
J gene: TRBJ2-7; V gene: TRBV10-3; CDR3 length: 13; D gene: -; CDR3 protein: CAISEVGLGEQYF
J gene: TRBJ1-6; V gene: TRBV27; CDR3 length: 14; D gene: -; CDR3 protein: CANLGDNLNSPLHF
J gene: TRBJ2-1; V gene: TRBV11-2; CDR3 length: 14; D gene: -; CDR3 protein: CASSLVGRINEQFF